These 10 T cell receptor beta chains originate from one sample sequenced in a study of T cell clonality in common variable immunodeficiency. General study points: Reportedly, TCR beta sequences from common variable immunodeficiency showed fewer deletions and N-nucleotide insertions.

Only in-frame clones appear in the TCRdb table, and some are missing; sequencing was by immunoSEQ multiplex PCR. The sample presents 25,000 to 30,000 clones, none singletons. Their target antigens are unknown. The sample comprised peripheral blood mononuclear cells. These receptors all come from a human donor with common variable immunodeficiency.

On this clone itself: Sequencing ends 3 residues short of the CDR3 end; the germline J gene provides the rest. The chain has TRBV7-6 and TRBJ1-5, with D unclear. Germline CDR1 and CDR2: SGHVS and FNYEAQ. V was clipped by 1 base and J by 0 bases, with 10 bases between them. The CDR3 is 16 amino acids. Partial CDR3 DNA: TGTGCCAGCAGCTTAGAAGCGTGGTATAGCAATCAGCCC. Protein sequence: CASSLEAWYSNQP. The CDR3 in its entirety is CASSLEAWYSNQPQHF.

With respect to this clone: The CDR3 is cut off 3 residues early in the read; its end comes from the germline J gene. J is TRBJ2-1 and V is TRBV6-1; TRBD1 agrees at 10 bases. The germline V gene has CDR1 MNHNS and CDR2 SASEGT. The CDR3 is made up of 17 amino acids. The V gene end was trimmed by 0 bases and the J gene end by 2 bases; junction bases not matched to a gene: 4. CDR3 loop: CASSEAVTGGPYNEQFF. CDR3 DNA, as far as it was read: TGTGCCAGCAGTGAAGCGGTGACAGGGGGCCCCTACAATGAG.

With respect to this clone: The read terminates 3 residues ahead of where the CDR3 ends, so the germline J gene completes it. The rearrangement links TRBV6-2 or TRBV6-3 to TRBJ2-3, with 9 bases lining up with TRBD2. The CDR3 is 14 residues long. Losses at the gene ends were 8 bases for V and 5 bases for J; bases not matched to a gene: 8. Germline V gene data show CDR1 as MNHEY and CDR2 as SVGEGT. This CDR3 reads CASAAGGQVDTQYF. The sequenced part of the CDR3 DNA is TGTGCCAGCGCGGCGGGGGGGCAGGTAGATACG.

Worth noting for this clone: The read gets to within 3 residues of the CDR3 end, and the germline J gene fills in the rest. The sample contains more than one DNA sequence encoding this CDR3. This sequence joins TRBV7-2 and TRBJ1-2, with 7 bases aligning to TRBD1. From germline, CDR1 is SGHTA and CDR2 FQGNSA. With V trimmed by 5 bases and J by 3 bases, 3 bases remained unmatched. The CDR3 is made up of 13 amino acids. CDR3 DNA, as far as it was read: TGTGCCAGCAGCCTAGGGACAGACTATGGC. This codes for CASSLGTDYG. The full-length CDR3 reads as CASSLGTDYGYTF. Looking up the rest from reference TRBV7-2 and TRBJ1-2 gives the full variable domain: GAGVSQSPSNKVTEKGKDVELRCDPISGHTALYWYRQSLGQGLEFLIYFQGNSAPDKSGLPSDRFSAERTGGSVSTLTIQRTQQEDSAVYLCASSLGTDYGYTFGSGTRLTVV.

As to this clone: The read is 3 residues too short to cover the CDR3 end, so that end is filled in from the germline J gene. The J gene is TRBJ2-3, the V gene TRBV7-3; 8 bases align to TRBD2. Germline CDR1 SGHTA, CDR2 FQGTGA. V lost 0 bases to trimming and J lost 5 bases; unmatched junction nucleotides: 4. The CDR3 covers 15 residues. The CDR3 spells CASSLTGGEVDTQYF. The CDR3 bases that were read are TGTGCCAGCAGCTTAACCGGGGGGGAGGTAGATACG.

As for this clone: The CDR3 end falls 3 residues outside the read, so it is completed with the germline J gene. The rearrangement joins TRBV19 to TRBJ2-7; TRBD1 matches 10 bases. Germline V lookup: CDR1 LNHDA, CDR2 SQIVND (reference sequence). Trimming cost V 3 bases and J 3 bases; bases outside gene matches: 5. There are 15 residues in the CDR3. CDR3 residues: CASSMGQGRGYEQYF. CDR3 DNA, as far as it was read: TGTGCCAGTAGTATGGGACAGGGGAGGGGCTACGAG.

In regard to this clone: The sequenced fragment ends 3 residues before the CDR3 boundary, so the rest is inferred from the germline J gene. The V and J genes are TRBV19 and TRBJ1-2; D perhaps matches TRBD1 (6 bases). Germline assignment: CDR1 LNHDA and CDR2 SQIVND (reference sequence). This CDR3 contains 14 residues. Trimming left V 2 bases short and J 0 bases short, with 7 bases between. CDR3 loop: CASSIYRANYGYTF. The DNA read from the CDR3 is TGTGCCAGTAGTATATACAGGGCTAACTATGGC.

This clone was seen repeatedly, ten times or more. The CDR3 end is not reached by the read, which stops 3 residues before it; the germline J gene fills it in. The V and J genes are TRBV7-8 and TRBJ2-3; TRBD1 is a possible D gene (5 bases). The germline V and J ends were trimmed by 1 base and 0 bases, with 8 bases remaining between them. Germline V gene sequence: CDR1 SGHVS, CDR2 FQNEAQ. CDR3 length: 15 amino acids. This CDR3 is CASSLDRQSTDTQYF. The part of the CDR3 DNA that was read is TGTGCCAGCAGCTTAGACCGACAGAGCACAGATACG.

This clone was seen a few times. A read error may account for a junction end that differs from germline. The read stops 3 residues short of the end of the CDR3; the missing end is completed from the germline J gene. The chain is built from TRBV6-2 or TRBV6-3 and TRBJ1-1, with 9 bases that match TRBD1. The CDR3 extends over 16 amino acids. From germline, CDR1 is MNHEY and CDR2 SVGEGT. CDR3 protein: CASRPGTGKGNAEAFF. Incomplete CDR3 DNA: TGTGCCAGCAGACCTGGGACAGGGAAAGGGAACGCTGAA.

The sample holds a few counts of this clone. The read is 3 residues too short to cover the CDR3 end, so that end is filled in from the germline J gene. The chain uses TRBV6-1 and TRBJ2-3; no firm D call. CDR3 length: 12 residues. Germline CDR1 MNHNS, CDR2 SASEGT. V was shortened by 1 base and J by 6 bases, with 5 bases between the two germline ends. Partial CDR3 DNA: TGTGCCAGCAGTGAAGTGAGGGATACG. This codes for CASSEVRDT. The complete CDR3 protein is CASSEVRDTQYF.